The subject of this entry is one TCR beta chain. It was with random hexamers that roughly 0.5 to 1 ug RNA was reverse transcribed. One entry per CDR3 protein, called by TCRdb with MiXCR from the immunoSEQ multiplex PCR reads. Of about 150,000 distinct CDR3 sequences in the sample, 90% to 95% were seen once. This CDR3 contains 17 residues. With 4 bases removed from V and 5 bases from J, the gap between germline ends came to 23 bases. The sample belongs to a study of CD8 T cells in Susac syndrome. The specimen sequenced was CD4+ T cells from PBMCs. The genes are TRBV12-3 or TRBV12-4 and TRBJ2-5; D gene unclear. The TCR was taken from a human donor in good health. The CDR3 protein is CASSSPRSSNTRETQYF. CDR3 DNA sequence: TGTGCCAGCAGTTCGCCTAGGAGTTCTAACACCAGGGAGACCCAGTACTTC.